These 21 T cell receptor beta chains originate from one sample sequenced in a study of blood T cell repertoires in COVID-19. Using immunoSEQ multiplex PCR, the repertoire was profiled, and TCRdb retains in-frame clones only, with some absent. The table lists over 350,000 clones, 85% to 90% of them singletons. Sequenced: PBMCs or T cells enriched from blood (not recorded which). The receptors were sampled from a woman in her 50s who had recovered from COVID-19.

This clone was picked up one time. J is TRBJ2-5 and V is TRBV5-4; 11 bases are a match to TRBD2. With 0 bases clipped from V and 5 bases from J, the junction kept 6 bases outside the gene matches. CDR3 length: 16 amino acids. Germline CDR1 is SGHNT and CDR2 is YYREEE (reference sequence). The CDR3 DNA sequence: TGTGCCAGCAGCTTGGGTAGCGGGGGGGCCGAGGAGACCCAGTACTTC. Its protein product is CASSLGSGGAEETQYF.

The rearrangement joins TRBV2 to TRBJ2-3; no clear D gene. The CDR3 spans 13 residues. V lost 7 bases and J 4 bases, leaving 12 bases between the germline ends. The germline gives CDR1 SNHLY, CDR2 FYNNEI. CDR3 bases: TGTGCCAGCACAGCTTGGAGTGCAGATACGCAGTATTTT. Protein product: CASTAWSADTQYF.

This chain joins TRBV28 and TRBJ1-2, with a tentative D call TRBD1 (6 bases). Deletions cut 8 bases from V and 2 bases from J, with 15 bases between. The CDR3 spans 14 residues. Germline values: CDR1 MDHEN, CDR2 SYDVKM. In DNA form, the CDR3 reads TGTGCCAGCGGTGGGGGACACCTAAACTATGGCTACACCTTC. It encodes CASGGGHLNYGYTF.

This clone was recorded once. This chain joins TRBV5-1 and TRBJ1-1, with 8 bases fitting TRBD1. The CDR3 length is 15 residues. Trimming at V came to 0 bases and at J to 7 bases, leaving 8 bases not matched to a gene. Per the germline V gene, CDR1 is SGHRS and CDR2 is YFSETQ. CDR3 region: CASSLAPGQAFEAFF. Written as DNA, the CDR3 is TGCGCCAGCAGCTTGGCCCCGGGACAGGCCTTTGAAGCTTTCTTT.

This chain uses TRBV21-1 with TRBJ2-5; the table assigns TRBD1, which was not confirmed against the DNA. TRBV21-1 is deemed a pseudogene. This CDR3 spans 15 amino acids. The CDR3 DNA reads as TGTGCCAGCAGCACCTGCAGGGGTCCCCAAGAGACCCAGTACTTC. Amino acids: CASSTCRGPQETQYF.

V gene TRBV9 combines with J gene TRBJ2-3; the D gene is possibly TRBD2 (6 bases). The CDR3 sequence is 16 residues long. Trimming removed 0 bases from V and 4 bases from J, with 15 bases in between. Germline loops: CDR1 SGDLS, CDR2 YYNGEE. The CDR3 DNA follows: TGTGCCAGCAGCGTAGGACTAGACCTAGGCGCAGATACGCAGTATTTT. Amino acids: CASSVGLDLGADTQYF.

V is TRBV5-6 and J is TRBJ2-7, with D unresolved. Germline V gene lookup returns CDR1 SGHDT and CDR2 YYEEEE. The CDR3 is 15 residues long. The V end lost 0 bases, the J end lost 2 bases, and 12 bases lay between the germline ends. Written as DNA, the CDR3 is TGTGCCAGCAGCTTGGGGTGGCCCTTCCCCTACGAGCAGTACTTC. This translates into CASSLGWPFPYEQYF.

This clone showed up just once. The V gene is TRBV19, the J gene TRBJ1-2, with unresolved D. Trimming left V 3 bases short and J 4 bases short, with 12 bases between. The CDR3 consists of 14 residues. Germline CDR1 and CDR2: LNHDA and SQIVND (reference sequence). CDR3 in DNA: TGTGCCAGTAGTATCGTCGAGGGAGGCTATGGCTACACCTTC. Protein: CASSIVEGGYGYTF.

The chain recombines TRBV4-1 with TRBJ1-2; D may be TRBD1 (5 bases). The CDR3 consists of 15 residues. CDR1 and CDR2 (germline): MGHRA, YSYEKL. Trimming removed 0 bases from V and 3 bases from J, with 11 bases in between. Written as DNA, the CDR3 is TGCGCCAGCAGCCAAGATCAGGGATTGGACTATGGCTACACCTTC. Translated, it gives CASSQDQGLDYGYTF.

The CDR3: CASSPMAGDGYTF. CDR3 bases: TGTGCCAGCAGCCCGATGGCGGGGGACGGCTACACCTTC. The V gene is TRBV4-2, the J gene TRBJ1-2, with D possibly being TRBD1 (5 bases). The germline V gene encodes CDR1 LGHNA and CDR2 YNFKEQ. The V and J ends lost 4 bases and 8 bases respectively, with 14 bases between them. CDR3 length: 13 residues.

The J gene is TRBJ2-1, the V gene TRBV11-2; 12 positions match TRBD2. Trimming cost V 5 bases and J 4 bases; bases outside gene matches: 12. This CDR3 comprises 18 residues. Looked up from germline, CDR1 is SGHAT and CDR2 is FQNNGV. The CDR3 protein is CASSTGASGGALYNEQFF. DNA for the CDR3: TGTGCCAGCAGCACTGGGGCTAGCGGGGGGGCCTTATACAATGAGCAGTTCTTC.

The chain joins TRBV19 to TRBJ2-6; D gene ambiguous. CDR1 is LNHDA, CDR2 SQIVND, per germline (reference sequence). The CDR3 is made up of 14 amino acids. Deletions cut 6 bases from V and 1 base from J, with 7 bases between. The CDR3, as DNA: TGTGCCAGTAGCACACCGTCTGGGGCCAACGTCCTGACTTTC. Translated: CASSTPSGANVLTF.

The chain links TRBV10-3 to TRBJ1-2, with 7 bases fitting TRBD1. V gave up 7 bases and J gave up 8 bases; unmatched junction bases: 10. The CDR3 runs to 13 residues. Germline assignment: CDR1 ENHRY and CDR2 SYGVKD. CDR3 nucleotide sequence: TGTGCCATCATGGAGCAGGGGGTAGGAGGCTACACCTTC. It encodes CAIMEQGVGGYTF.

V and J are TRBV10-3 and TRBJ2-1; 9 positions match TRBD1. CDR1 and CDR2 from the germline V gene are ENHRY and SYGVKD. J gave up 7 bases and V 10 bases, and 8 bases lay outside the gene matches. CDR3 length: 13 amino acids. The CDR3 DNA is TGTGCCACCTGGACAGGGGCACTAAATGAGCAGTTCTTC. This codes for CATWTGALNEQFF.

The gene calls are TRBV4-1 and TRBJ2-7; perhaps TRBD1 as D (6 bases). In germline, CDR1 is MGHRA, CDR2 YSYEKL. Trimming shortened V by 3 bases and J by 3 bases, and 18 bases separated the two germline ends. The CDR3 consists of 16 residues. CDR3 region: CASSQGAATSNYEQYF. In nucleotides, the CDR3 is TGCGCCAGCAGCCAGGGGGCGGCTACCTCGAACTACGAGCAGTACTTC.

The rearrangement joins TRBV11-2 to TRBJ2-5, with 11 positions matching TRBD2. The CDR3 has 18 residues. Germline assignment: CDR1 SGHAT and CDR2 FQNNGV. The junction had 12 bases not matched to a gene; V was cut back by 4 bases and J by 2 bases. CDR3 nucleotide sequence: TGTGCCAGCAGCTCAGCGGCTAGCGGGGGGCTTAAACAAGAGACCCAGTACTTC. Its translation: CASSSAASGGLKQETQYF.

The chain combines TRBV9 with TRBJ1-3, with D uncertain. V was pared by 3 bases and J by 0 bases, with 7 bases between. CDR1 is SGDLS, CDR2 YYNGEE, per germline. This CDR3 has 14 residues. The CDR3 bases are TGTGCCAGCAGCGCCAGTCACTCTGGAAACACCATATATTTT. It translates to CASSASHSGNTIYF.

The chain joins TRBV4-3 to TRBJ2-1, with TRBD2 matching 12 bases. Trimming at V came to 0 bases and at J to 12 bases, leaving 9 bases not matched to a gene. The germline V gene has CDR1 LGHNA and CDR2 YSLEER. The CDR3 covers 16 residues. For the CDR3, the DNA is TGCGCCAGCAGCCAAGATCGAGCTGGGACTAGCGGGCCGCAGTTCTTC. This sequence encodes CASSQDRAGTSGPQFF.

J is TRBJ1-2 and V is TRBV4-2; 7 bases are shared with TRBD1. Germline CDR1 reads LGHNA; CDR2 reads YNFKEQ. J was trimmed by 5 bases and V by 0 bases; bases with no gene match: 0. The CDR3 has 13 residues. The CDR3 is CASSQEQGYGYTF. The DNA for the CDR3 is TGTGCCAGCAGCCAAGAACAGGGGTATGGCTACACCTTC.

V usage is TRBV28 and J usage is TRBJ2-7; 12 nucleotides line up with TRBD2. The CDR3 has 18 amino acids. Germline V CDR1 and CDR2: MDHEN, SYDVKM. J gave up 7 bases and V 5 bases, and 18 bases lay outside the gene matches. CDR3 in amino acids: CASSPRNLLAGGPREQYF. The CDR3 DNA is TGTGCCAGCAGTCCCCGAAATTTGCTAGCGGGGGGGCCGAGGGAGCAGTACTTC.

CDR3 in DNA: TGTGCCAGCAGCTTAGGGGGGGGATCTGGAGCTTTCTTT. It encodes CASSLGGGSGAFF. The chain carries TRBV11-2 and TRBJ1-1, with a possible D match to TRBD1 (5 bases). The V end was cut by 1 base, the J end by 10 bases, with 13 bases between. The length of the CDR3 is 13 residues. Germline V lookup: CDR1 SGHAT, CDR2 FQNNGV.